Shown below are 13 T cell receptor beta chains from a single sample sequenced in a study of cytomegalovirus exposure and HLA in healthy donors. The study ran its PCR with 60 Vbeta and 13 Jbeta primers. Sequenced by immunoSEQ multiplex PCR; TCRdb stores in-frame clones only, minus some. This table holds 110,000 to 150,000 clones, 80% found once. The material sequenced was PBMCs. The receptor set was obtained from a young man in good health and CMV-seronegative.

The V and J genes are TRBV25-1 and TRBJ2-1; 9 bases agree with TRBD1. Germline CDR1 and CDR2: MGHDK and SYGVNS. This CDR3 has 14 residues. The J segment lost 7 bases and the V segment lost 8 bases, leaving 9 bases of the junction unmatched. The CDR3, as DNA: TGTGCCAGCGTGCCCTTGGGACAGGGTAATGAGCAGTTCTTC. It codes for CASVPLGQGNEQFF.

V gene TRBV10-3 combines with J gene TRBJ1-3; D not certain. CDR3 length equals 13 residues. Germline V CDR1 and CDR2: ENHRY, SYGVKD. V shed 4 bases and J shed 8 bases, with 12 bases lying between them. The chain's CDR3 is CAISVGIGDTIYF. CDR3 nucleotide sequence: TGTGCCATCAGTGTGGGTATAGGAGACACCATATATTTT.

The count of this clone is one. CDR3 DNA sequence: TGTGCCAGCAGCTTAGGGACGGGCAGACTAACCTACGAGCAGTACTTC. As protein: CASSLGTGRLTYEQYF. The chain carries TRBV7-2 and TRBJ2-7; weak D call: TRBD2 (5 bases). Germline V gene sequence: CDR1 SGHTA, CDR2 FQGNSA. Trimming took 1 base from V and 2 from J, leaving 15 bases between them. This CDR3 region has 16 residues.

A single count supports this clone. The chain recombines TRBV7-2 with TRBJ2-5; no reliable D call. Trimming cost V 3 bases and J 5 bases, with 13 bases left between them. The CDR3 spans 14 residues. CDR1 SGHTA and CDR2 FQGNSA come from the germline V gene. CDR3 region: CASSLRWRAETQYF. CDR3 nucleotide sequence: TGTGCCAGCAGCTTGAGGTGGCGCGCGGAGACCCAGTACTTC.

The chain employs TRBV7-9 and TRBJ2-2; D may be TRBD1 (6 bases). The CDR3 has 15 residues. Trimming stripped 5 bases from V and 3 bases from J, with 13 bases between. Germline-derived CDR1 and CDR2 are SEHNR and FQNEAQ (reference sequence). CDR3: CASSPSTGYTGELFF. CDR3 in DNA: TGTGCCAGCAGCCCGTCGACAGGTTACACCGGGGAGCTGTTTTTT.

The chain employs TRBV5-1 and TRBJ1-1, with TRBD1 matching over 7 bases. The CDR3 has 15 amino acids. Germline loops: CDR1 SGHRS, CDR2 YFSETQ. After removal of 0 bases from V and 1 base from J, the junction contained 3 bases not matched to a gene. Written as DNA, the CDR3 is TGCGCCAGCAGCTTGGGTGGGACAGAGAACACTGAAGCTTTCTTT. This sequence encodes CASSLGGTENTEAFF.

The chain employs TRBV19 and TRBJ1-1; 8 bases are a match to TRBD1. The V and J ends lost 7 bases and 2 bases, in that order; junction bases with no gene match: 6. CDR1 is LNHDA and CDR2 is SQIVND in the germline V gene (reference sequence). The CDR3 is made up of 14 amino acids. CDR3 DNA: TGTGCCAGTATCATCAGGGGGCGAAACACTGAAGCTTTCTTT. It translates to CASIIRGRNTEAFF.

This chain links TRBV28 with TRBJ2-1; 9 bases agree with TRBD1. V gave up 3 bases and J gave up 2 bases; unmatched junction bases: 11. The CDR3 length is 18 residues. Germline CDR1 is MDHEN and CDR2 is SYDVKM. CDR3 nucleotides: TGTGCCAGCAGTTTCGGGACAGGGTCTTGGGGTGCCTACAATGAGCAGTTCTTC. Its translation: CASSFGTGSWGAYNEQFF.

The CDR3 region has the DNA TGCGCCAGCAGCTTCGCGCCCGACTATGGCTACACCTTC. Encoded protein: CASSFAPDYGYTF. This chain connects TRBV5-1 to TRBJ1-2; unclear D gene. Trimming removed 2 bases from V and 3 bases from J, with 8 bases in between. The length of the CDR3 is 13 residues. From germline, CDR1 is SGHRS and CDR2 YFSETQ. Filled out from reference TRBV5-1 and TRBJ1-2, the complete variable domain reads KAGVTQTPRYLIKTRGQQVTLSCSPISGHRSVSWYQQTPGQGLQFLFEYFSETQRNKGNFPGRFSGRQFSNSRSEMNVSTLELGDSALYLCASSFAPDYGYTFGSGTRLTVV.

The chain links TRBV28 to TRBJ2-1; D possibly corresponds to TRBD1 (6 bases). Germline loops: CDR1 MDHEN, CDR2 SYDVKM. The length of the CDR3 is 14 residues. Trimming removed 6 bases at V and 0 bases at J, with 9 bases between. The CDR3 reads CASRDSASYNEQFF. For the CDR3, the DNA is TGTGCCAGCAGGGACAGCGCCTCCTACAATGAGCAGTTCTTC.

This chain joins TRBV29-1 and TRBJ2-1, with unresolved D. Trimming removed 4 bases from V and 0 bases from J, with 10 bases in between. The CDR3 consists of 14 residues. Per the germline V gene, CDR1 is SQVTM and CDR2 is ANQGSEA. CDR3 coding DNA: TGCAGCGTTGCTACGCTCCTCTCCTACAATGAGCAGTTCTTC. It encodes CSVATLLSYNEQFF.

The chain recombines TRBV28 with TRBJ2-2; the D gene is possibly TRBD2 (5 bases). Germline CDR1 is MDHEN and CDR2 is SYDVKM. The CDR3 has 14 residues. V was shortened by 5 bases and J by 5 bases, with 12 bases between the two germline ends. CDR3 sequence (DNA): TGTGCCAGCAGTCCCGGTGGGAGAACCGGGGAGCTGTTTTTT. Protein: CASSPGGRTGELFF.

The rearrangement links TRBV5-1 to TRBJ1-2; 7 bases align to TRBD1. Losses at the gene ends were 6 bases for V and 4 bases for J; bases not matched to a gene: 12. CDR1 is SGHRS, CDR2 YFSETQ, per germline. The CDR3 loop spans 15 amino acids. CDR3 sequence reads: CASTQGDKGAYGYTF. In DNA form, the CDR3 reads TGCGCCAGCACTCAAGGGGACAAGGGGGCCTATGGCTACACCTTC.